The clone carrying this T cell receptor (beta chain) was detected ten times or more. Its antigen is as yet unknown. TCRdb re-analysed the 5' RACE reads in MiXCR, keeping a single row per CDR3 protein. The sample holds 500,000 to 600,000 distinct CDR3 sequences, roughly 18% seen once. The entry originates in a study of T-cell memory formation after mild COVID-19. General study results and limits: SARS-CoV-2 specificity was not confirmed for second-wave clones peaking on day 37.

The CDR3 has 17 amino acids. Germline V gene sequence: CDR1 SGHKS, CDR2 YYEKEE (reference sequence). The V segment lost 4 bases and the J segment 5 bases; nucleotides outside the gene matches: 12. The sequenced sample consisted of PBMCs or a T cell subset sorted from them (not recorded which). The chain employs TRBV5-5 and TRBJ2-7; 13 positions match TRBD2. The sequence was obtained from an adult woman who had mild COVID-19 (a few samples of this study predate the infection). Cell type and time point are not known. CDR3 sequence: CASSRITGTSGTNEQYF. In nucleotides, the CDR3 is TGTGCCAGCAGCCGGATTACCGGGACTAGCGGGACTAACGAGCAGTACTTC. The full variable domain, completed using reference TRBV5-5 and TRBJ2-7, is DAGVTQSPTHLIKTRGQQVTLRCSPISGHKSVSWYQQVLGQGPQFIFQYYEKEERGRGNFPDRFSARQFPNYSSELNVNALLLGDSALYLCASSRITGTSGTNEQYFGPGTRLTVT.